This TCR beta chain is drawn from a study of shared clonotypes between healthy human individuals (dated by TCRdb to 2020 to 2021). About the study as a whole: The cohort included three men and a couple of women between 18 and 49 years of age. For each donor, CD4 naive and CD4 memory were each run on three plates, CD8 naive on two plates, and CD8 memory on one plate. To estimate repertoire size and how much clonotype sharing occurs between individuals, the study deeply sequenced the blood TCR repertoires of a handful of healthy adults. To increase sequencing depth and limit assay-specific biases, different laboratories used diverse techniques to prepare libraries and sequence TCR repertoires. Leukapheresis yielded between about 0.9 and 10 billion PBMCs per donor. The research as a whole found: Only blood was sampled, and tissue TCR repertoires likely differ from those in blood. Because the study included a small number of donors, the genetic and exposure-history diversity represented was limited. Approximately 5% of naive CD4, around 3.5% of naive CD8, roughly 2.5% of memory CD4, and around 0.4% of memory CD8 clonotypes were shared across a few donors. Rarefaction of sorted-subset datasets indicated incomplete sequencing despite the large sequencing depth. Pairwise subsampling led to the expectation that sequencing depth would affect the degree of clonotype sharing among donors. Estimated clonotype richness was generally larger for naive than for memory subsets. Compared with non-shared clonotypes, the clonotypes found in all four sorted-subset donors had higher generation probabilities.

The CDR3 numbers 14 residues from cysteine through phenylalanine. CDR3 DNA is the only sequence kept; it has 42 bases, read in frame from the first base. V is shortened by 3 bases, J by 0 bases, and the region joining them spans 8 bases. For CDR1 and CDR2, the germline V gene lists SGDLS and YYNGEE. Donors were healthy HIV-negative adults with no recently reported acute infections or vaccinations. All donors were Caucasian adults living in Nashville, Tennessee, USA. CD4+ T cells were enriched through magnetic negative selection, after which naive cells were positively selected on CD45RA and the remaining negative fraction served as the memory subset. Blood was obtained by leukapheresis, after which PBMCs were separated by Ficoll-Histopaque density gradient centrifugation and cryopreserved in liquid nitrogen vapor phase. Analytical flow cytometry was used to check the purity and quantity of each magnetically sorted T cell population. Each sorted fraction had its genomic DNA isolated and then quantified by UV absorbance on a Nanodrop 2000c.

Using the deep immunoSEQ assay, TCR CDR3 regions were amplified from genomic DNA by multiplex PCR. For each cell subset, the extracted genomic DNA was distributed evenly across all wells of several immunoSEQ 96-well plates, and each plate served as one replicate. For sorted subsets, roughly 190 ng of genomic DNA, equivalent to some 30,000 T cell genomes, went into each replicate PCR. Purified libraries were measured with a Qubit 3.0 fluorometer, size-checked on a Bioanalyzer 2100, and measured again with the KAPA Library Quantification kit. Every immunoSEQ 96-well plate was sequenced on a dedicated single-read 150-cycle Illumina NextSeq 550 flow cell. The paper's processing steps were these. The immunoSEQ output contained only junctional sequences without quality scores, so filtering could not match that applied to full-length reads. To assign V/J genes and CDR3, sequences were annotated using PyIR, a Python wrapper for IgBLAST v1.9, with IMGT germline references. Reads were removed for weak V/J assignments (E-value above 1e-6), missing CDR3, stop codons, out-of-frame junctions, or ambiguous translated residues. V3J clonotypes were defined as sequences sharing the same inferred V gene, J gene, and CDR3 amino acid sequence. Percentage overlap between repertoires was calculated by dividing the number of shared unique clonotypes by the size of the smaller repertoire. Three approaches were used to assess repertoire richness: RTK rarefaction, the Chao1 estimator, and Recon v2.1 estimates of unobserved clonotypes. OLGA was used to compute generation probabilities for all TCRbeta clonotypes that the gDNA method yielded from a few donors. TCRdb provides this immuneACCESS table in a form limited to in-frame rearrangements. Some clones are lacking; in checked studies, under half of them reflect an unresolved V gene, and why the rest are absent is not known. For V, J and clone size, that table is used; D and trimming come from the DNA. Here the sample has approximately 2,300,000 clones; around 93% occur a single time. Around 0.35% of the sample lies in the top ten.

Comments on this clone: Its antigen has not been determined. Base qualities were left out, and no much larger clone turns up one base away.

Sequencing used naive CD4+ T cells from PBMCs. Sample cell subset or site, as interpreted from the label and publication: CD45RA+ positively selected. The chain links TRBV9 with TRBJ2-3; the D gene is unclear. This sequence originates from a man between 18 and 35 years old in good health. Some clones in this sample may be carry-over from other donors' samples. The DNA sequence follows: TGTGCCAGCAGCGGCCGCACTAGCACAGATACGCAGTATTTT. This is translated as CASSGRTSTDTQYF.